A single sample is the source of the 32 T cell receptor beta chains below, sequenced in a study of T cells in Graves' hyperthyroidism and ophthalmopathy. Regions amplified from RNA transcripts were the TCR beta CDR3 regions. Initially, a first-round RT-PCR of the TCR CDR3 employed the HTBI primer set. A single record per CDR3 protein comes from TCRdb applying MiXCR to the multiplex PCR reads. Among nearly 110,000 distinct CDR3 sequences listed, about 15% were seen once. Sequencing input: blood. The receptors were gathered from a woman in her forties or fifties with Graves' hyperthyroidism.

This clonotype occurred many times. V and J are TRBV5-1 and TRBJ1-4, with 7 bases aligning to TRBD1. The length of the CDR3 is 14 residues. Germline V gene data show CDR1 as SGHRS and CDR2 as YFSETQ. With 4 bases clipped from V and 8 bases from J, the junction kept 8 bases outside the gene matches. CDR3 sequence reads: CASSQGEKWEKLFF. CDR3 coding DNA: TGCGCCAGCAGCCAGGGGGAAAAGTGGGAAAAACTGTTTTTT.

Ten or more counts support this clonotype. The rearrangement joins TRBV7-9 to TRBJ2-5; TRBD2 is a possible D gene (6 bases). CDR1 and CDR2 (germline): SEHNR, FQNEAQ (reference sequence). V was clipped by 3 bases and J by 4 bases, with 18 bases between them. The CDR3 sequence is 16 residues long. For the CDR3, the DNA is TGTGCCAGCAGCTTTAGCGGCGGGCAGGGTGCAGAGACCCAGTACTTC. Protein: CASSFSGGQGAETQYF.

The chain couples TRBV20-1 to TRBJ2-1; weak D call: TRBD2 (6 bases). From germline, CDR1 is DFQATT and CDR2 SNEGSKA (reference sequence). The CDR3 is 15 residues long. V was clipped by 3 bases and J by 3 bases, with 15 bases between them. The CDR3 DNA sequence: TGCAGTGCTAGGAACCCGGGACTCCTCTACAATGAGCAGTTCTTC. This sequence encodes CSARNPGLLYNEQFF.

The table lists this clonotype with many counts. The V call is TRBV7-2, the J call TRBJ2-1; TRBD2 agrees at 9 bases. The CDR3 contains 15 residues. Unmatched junction bases numbered 5, after V lost 1 base and J lost 7 bases. Germline CDR1 is SGHTA and CDR2 is FQGNSA. This CDR3 reads CASSLVGGRANEQFF. In DNA, the CDR3 is TGTGCCAGCAGCTTAGTAGGCGGGAGGGCGAATGAGCAGTTCTTC.

The genes are TRBV3-1 and TRBJ1-1; the D is unclear. The germline V gene encodes CDR1 LGHDT and CDR2 YNNKEL (reference sequence). The ends were cut back, 5 bases at V and 3 bases at J, with 4 bases in the middle. There are 11 residues in the CDR3. The CDR3 loop reads CASSYHTEAFF. In DNA, the CDR3 is TGTGCCAGCAGCTACCACACTGAAGCTTTCTTT.

The chain is built from TRBV20-1 and TRBJ1-1; D possibly corresponds to TRBD1 (5 bases). The CDR3 spans 14 residues. The germline V gene has CDR1 DFQATT and CDR2 SNEGSKA (reference sequence). V was cut by 3 bases and J by 4 bases, with 15 bases left in between. CDR3 in DNA: TGCAGTGCTAGGTGGGGGTCAGAGAGCACTGAAGCTTTCTTT. Translated: CSARWGSESTEAFF.

This clonotype has more than one count but fewer than ten. This chain connects TRBV29-1 to TRBJ2-5; 9 bases map to TRBD2. Germline V gene lookup returns CDR1 SQVTM and CDR2 ANQGSEA. The V and J ends lost 6 bases and 2 bases, in that order; junction bases with no gene match: 22. CDR3 size: 19 residues. The CDR3 coding sequence is TGCAGCGTCGCAGGGCTTGGTGCTAGCGGGGACCTGTCACAAGAGACCCAGTACTTC. This codes for CSVAGLGASGDLSQETQYF.

The table lists this clonotype with many counts. This chain uses TRBV5-1 with TRBJ2-1, with 7 bases fitting TRBD2. This CDR3 spans 16 amino acids. The germline gives CDR1 SGHRS, CDR2 YFSETQ. The V segment lost 4 bases and the J segment 5 bases; nucleotides outside the gene matches: 12. CDR3 sequence (DNA): TGCGCCAGCAGCCTTTGGCCTACTAGCGAGAACAATGAGCAGTTCTTC. It specifies CASSLWPTSENNEQFF.

V and J are TRBV29-1 and TRBJ2-1; 14 nucleotides align to TRBD2. The V gene's germline CDR1 is SQVTM and CDR2 ANQGSEA. This CDR3 has 15 amino acids. Trimming at V came to 6 bases and at J to 7 bases, leaving 8 bases not matched to a gene. The CDR3 protein is CSVGTGTSGGNEQFF. CDR3 DNA sequence: TGCAGCGTCGGAACAGGGACTAGCGGGGGAAATGAGCAGTTCTTC.

The J gene is TRBJ1-2, the V gene TRBV25-1, with D possibly TRBD1 on 6 matching bases. The length of the CDR3 is 14 residues. CDR1 and CDR2 from the germline V gene are MGHDK and SYGVNS. V was cut by 6 bases and J by 2 bases, with 13 bases left in between. Written as DNA, the CDR3 is TGTGCCAGCAGCGATTTGCAGGGGAACTATGGCTACACCTTC. Translation gives CASSDLQGNYGYTF.

This clonotype was observed many times. V gene TRBV18 combines with J gene TRBJ2-5; D call uncertain. The germline V and J ends were trimmed by 8 bases and 1 base, with 5 bases remaining between them. Germline-derived CDR1 and CDR2 are KGHSH and LQKENI. The CDR3 consists of 11 residues. Here the CDR3 reads CASSPQETQYF. CDR3 in DNA: TGTGCCAGCAGCCCCCAAGAGACCCAGTACTTC.

This clonotype was seen many times. This chain links TRBV28 with TRBJ2-1; the D gene is possibly TRBD2 (8 bases). The CDR3 has 19 amino acids. Trimming removed 1 base at V and 8 bases at J, with 27 bases between. CDR1 is MDHEN and CDR2 is SYDVKM in the germline V gene. The DNA of the CDR3 is TGTGCCAGCAGTTTATCCCGGGATAGCGGGACAGATCCCCTATATGAGCAGTTCTTC. This encodes CASSLSRDSGTDPLYEQFF.

In this sample, this clonotype turned up many times. J is TRBJ2-7 and V is TRBV6-2 or TRBV6-3; no definite D call. With 0 bases removed from V and 5 bases from J, the gap between germline ends came to 11 bases. This CDR3 is 14 amino acids long. Germline V gene lookup returns CDR1 MNHEY and CDR2 SVGEGT. This chain's CDR3 is CASSYSDAPDEQYF. The CDR3 nucleotides are TGTGCCAGCAGTTACTCGGACGCACCGGACGAGCAGTACTTC.

The table lists this clonotype with many counts. J is TRBJ1-2 and V is TRBV28; D gene uncertain. CDR3 length: 13 amino acids. V lost 10 bases to trimming and J lost 3 bases, with 15 bases between them. Germline CDR1 MDHEN, CDR2 SYDVKM. For the CDR3, the DNA is TGTGCCACCCGACCAAACTTCCACTATGGCTACACCTTC. Amino acid sequence: CATRPNFHYGYTF.

This clonotype occurred many times. The chain carries TRBV20-1 and TRBJ2-1; TRBD2 matches at 9 bases. Germline CDR1 is DFQATT and CDR2 is SNEGSKA (reference sequence). J lost 7 bases, V lost 0 bases, and 13 bases had no gene match. The CDR3 length is 17 residues. The CDR3 region has the DNA TGCAGTGCTAGAGATGTGGGCGGGAGGGCCTCTTTGAATGAGCAGTTCTTC. It encodes CSARDVGGRASLNEQFF.

This chain uses TRBV7-9 with TRBJ2-7, with D unclear. The germline V gene has CDR1 SEHNR and CDR2 FQNEAQ (reference sequence). The CDR3 loop spans 11 amino acids. Trimming shortened V by 5 bases and J by 3 bases, and 5 bases separated the two germline ends. The chain's CDR3 is CASSPLYEQYF. The CDR3 DNA is TGTGCCAGCAGCCCACTCTACGAGCAGTACTTC.

This clonotype was seen at least ten times. CDR3 DNA: TGCGCCAGCAGCTTAACGGGTCCGACCATTGGAAAAAACATTCAGTACTTC. It encodes CASSLTGPTIGKNIQYF. V usage is TRBV5-1 and J usage is TRBJ2-4, with D uncertain. Germline V gene data show CDR1 as SGHRS and CDR2 as YFSETQ. Trimming stripped 2 bases from V and 4 bases from J, with 19 bases between. There are 17 residues in the CDR3.

The sample holds a few counts of this clonotype. The chain is built from TRBV6-1 and TRBJ2-5; no clear D. CDR3 size: 14 residues. Germline V gene data show CDR1 as MNHNS and CDR2 as SASEGT. The V end was cut by 2 bases, the J end by 1 base, with 8 bases between. CDR3 in amino acids: CASSERAGQETQYF. For the CDR3, the DNA is TGTGCCAGCAGTGAAAGGGCCGGCCAAGAGACCCAGTACTTC.

The chain uses TRBV6-1 and TRBJ2-2, with D possibly matching TRBD1 (5 bases). Germline CDR1 and CDR2: MNHNS and SASEGT. This CDR3 has 13 amino acids. V lost 10 bases to trimming and J lost 1 base, with 10 bases between them. In DNA form, the CDR3 reads TGTGCCACGCAGGGATTGAACACCGGGGAGCTGTTTTTT. Encoded protein: CATQGLNTGELFF.

This sequence joins TRBV5-1 and TRBJ2-1; 8 bases map to TRBD2. V trimming: 2 bases; J trimming: 5 bases; junction bases outside the gene matches: 3. The CDR3 runs 14 residues. Germline values: CDR1 SGHRS, CDR2 YFSETQ. This CDR3 reads CASSFGGGNNEQFF. CDR3 bases: TGCGCCAGCAGCTTCGGGGGGGGAAACAATGAGCAGTTCTTC.

This clonotype occurred many times. V and J are TRBV28 and TRBJ1-1, with D unclear. This CDR3 comprises 11 residues. The germline gives CDR1 MDHEN, CDR2 SYDVKM. The V gene lost 2 bases and the J gene lost 11 bases, with 9 bases spanning the gap. CDR3 residues: CASSLTSSAFF. For the CDR3, the DNA is TGTGCCAGCAGTTTAACCTCGAGCGCTTTCTTT.

The rearrangement uses TRBV7-2 and TRBJ2-5; 10 nucleotides align to TRBD2. The CDR3 is made up of 16 amino acids. Germline CDR1 and CDR2: SGHTA and FQGNSA. V was pared by 4 bases and J by 2 bases, with 7 bases of the junction left unmatched. CDR3 in DNA: TGTGCCAGCAGCTCCCGACTAGCGGGTCCGCAAGAGACCCAGTACTTC. It is translated as CASSSRLAGPQETQYF.

This clonotype came up a few times. The V call is TRBV24-1, the J call TRBJ1-2; D gene ambiguous. CDR3 length equals 11 residues. V was pared by 0 bases and J by 8 bases, with 3 bases between. CDR1 is KGHDR and CDR2 is SFDVKD in the germline V gene. The CDR3 here is CATSDLGGYTF. In nucleotides, the CDR3 is TGTGCCACCAGTGATTTGGGAGGCTACACCTTC.

This clonotype was seen many times. The CDR3 bases are TGTGCCTGGAGTTCAGGGTGGACCGGGGAGCTGTTTTTT. Translating it yields CAWSSGWTGELFF. The V and J genes are TRBV30 and TRBJ2-2; a possible D gene is TRBD1 (5 bases). CDR1 is GTSNPN and CDR2 is SVGIG in the germline V gene (reference sequence). V was shortened by 2 bases and J by 5 bases, with 9 bases between the two germline ends. The CDR3 covers 13 residues.

This clonotype was detected many times. This chain links TRBV30 with TRBJ1-5; perhaps TRBD1 as D (5 bases). This CDR3 region has 16 residues. Trimming took off 0 bases at V and 0 bases at J, with 12 bases between the two ends. From germline, CDR1 is GTSNPN and CDR2 SVGIG (reference sequence). CDR3 DNA sequence: TGTGCCTGGAGTGTACGGGGCAGGCCTAGCAATCAGCCCCAGCATTTT. Encoded protein: CAWSVRGRPSNQPQHF.

At least ten counts were recorded for this clonotype. The chain couples TRBV2 to TRBJ2-2, with 10 positions matching TRBD1. V lost 6 bases to trimming and J lost 5 bases; unmatched junction nucleotides: 12. Per the germline V gene, CDR1 is SNHLY and CDR2 is FYNNEI. This CDR3 region has 17 residues. The CDR3 coding sequence is TGTGCCAGCAGGGGTGACAGGGGGCGCCGATGGACCGGGGAGCTGTTTTTT. It is translated as CASRGDRGRRWTGELFF.

Many counts were recorded for this clonotype. This rearrangement joins TRBV20-1 to TRBJ2-3, with TRBD2 matching 9 bases. Germline loops: CDR1 DFQATT, CDR2 SNEGSKA (reference sequence). The ends lost 5 bases at V and 6 bases at J; junction bases unmatched: 6. The CDR3 covers 13 residues. The CDR3 spells CSAWTSELDTQYF. For the CDR3, the DNA is TGCAGTGCTTGGACTAGCGAACTCGATACGCAGTATTTT.

This clonotype has ten or more counts. The chain couples TRBV24-1 to TRBJ2-7, with 9 positions matching TRBD1. V dropped 3 bases and J dropped 3; count of bases not matched to a gene: 8. CDR1 is KGHDR, CDR2 SFDVKD, per germline. The length of the CDR3 is 16 residues. The CDR3 loop reads CATSDQGTGRDYEQYF. CDR3 DNA: TGTGCCACCAGTGATCAAGGGACAGGGAGAGACTACGAGCAGTACTTC.

There are many counts of this clonotype. V usage is TRBV6-1 and J usage is TRBJ1-5; D remains ambiguous. Germline CDR1 and CDR2: MNHNS and SASEGT. The CDR3 spans 14 residues. V was clipped by 2 bases and J by 3 bases, with 8 bases between them. CDR3: CASSESGTNQPQHF. DNA of the CDR3: TGTGCCAGCAGTGAAAGCGGAACCAATCAGCCCCAGCATTTT.

The table lists this clonotype with many counts. CDR3 amino acids: CASSLGPAGLSYTQYF. The CDR3 nucleotides read TGTGCCAGCAGCTTAGGGCCAGCGGGACTATCGTATACGCAGTATTTT. This chain joins TRBV11-2 and TRBJ2-3; 7 positions agree with TRBD2. The CDR3 is made up of 16 amino acids. V was pared by 1 base and J by 7 bases, with 11 bases of the junction left unmatched. Germline assignment: CDR1 SGHAT and CDR2 FQNNGV.

The sample holds many counts of this clonotype. This chain connects TRBV20-1 to TRBJ2-1; 9 nucleotides align to TRBD2. The CDR3 totals 13 residues. Germline V gives CDR1 DFQATT, CDR2 SNEGSKA (reference sequence). V trimming: 5 bases; J trimming: 6 bases; junction bases outside the gene matches: 5. CDR3 protein: CSAAGTSRNEQFF. The CDR3 DNA reads as TGCAGTGCTGCCGGGACTAGCCGCAATGAGCAGTTCTTC.

A few counts support this clonotype. One base away lies a much larger clone, so this may be a sequencing read error. The rearrangement joins TRBV7-2 to TRBJ2-2; D is undetermined. Looked up from germline, CDR1 is SGHTA and CDR2 is FQGNSA. V shed 5 bases and J shed 6 bases, with 7 bases lying between them. The CDR3 extends over 12 amino acids. In DNA, the CDR3 is TGTGCCAGCAGCCCAGCCCCCGGGGAGCTGTTTTTT. Its protein product is CASSPAPGELFF.